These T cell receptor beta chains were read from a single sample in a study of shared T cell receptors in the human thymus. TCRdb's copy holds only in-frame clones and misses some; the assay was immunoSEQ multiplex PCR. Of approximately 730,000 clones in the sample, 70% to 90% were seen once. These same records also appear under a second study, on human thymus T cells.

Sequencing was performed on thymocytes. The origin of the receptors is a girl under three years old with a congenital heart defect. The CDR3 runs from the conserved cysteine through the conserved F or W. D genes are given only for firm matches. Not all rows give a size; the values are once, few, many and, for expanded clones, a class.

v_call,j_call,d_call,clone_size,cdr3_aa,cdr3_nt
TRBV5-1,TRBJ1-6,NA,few,CASSNSGGNNNSPLHF,TGCGCCAGCAGCAACTCCGGCGGAAACAATAATTCACCCCTCCACTTT
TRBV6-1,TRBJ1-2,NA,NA,CASSEETSDTHYGYGYTF,TGTGCCAGCAGTGAAGAGACGAGCGATACTCACTATGGCTATGGCTACACCTTC
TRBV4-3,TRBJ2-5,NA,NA,CASSRWPRWISPQETQYF,TGCGCCAGCAGCCGATGGCCCAGGTGGATAAGTCCCCAAGAGACCCAGTACTTC
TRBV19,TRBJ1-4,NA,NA,CASSISRVQNEKLFF,TGTGCCAGTAGTATATCGCGAGTTCAAAATGAAAAACTGTTTTTT
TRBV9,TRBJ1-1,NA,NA,CASSVGPTNTEAFF,TGTGCCAGCAGCGTAGGGCCAACGAACACTGAAGCTTTCTTT
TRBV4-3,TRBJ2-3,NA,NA,CASSQIAGSHESTDTQYF,TGCGCCAGCAGCCAAATCGCGGGGTCCCACGAAAGCACAGATACGCAGTATTTT
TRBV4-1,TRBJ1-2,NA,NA,CASSTAYYGYTF,TGCGCCTCCTCGACAGCCTACTATGGCTACACCTTC
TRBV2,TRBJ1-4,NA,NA,CASSTPTPSGTENVTLFF,TGTGCCAGCAGTACCCCAACCCCGTCAGGTACCGAAAACGTAACGCTGTTTTTT
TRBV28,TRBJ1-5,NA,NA,CASSLLRTTGIGNQPQHF,TGTGCCAGCAGTTTATTAAGGACAACAGGGATCGGCAATCAGCCCCAGCATTTT
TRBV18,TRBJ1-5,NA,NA,CASSPGGIEPDTPSPQPQHF,TGTGCCAGCTCACCTGGAGGGATAGAGCCCGATACCCCCAGCCCTCAGCCCCAGCATTTT
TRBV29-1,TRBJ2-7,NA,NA,CSVRPGHIYEQYF,TGCAGCGTTCGACCGGGACACATCTACGAGCAGTACTTC
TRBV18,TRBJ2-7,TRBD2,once,CASSQGLAGSYEQYF,TGTGCCAGCTCACAGGGACTAGCGGGGAGCTACGAGCAGTACTTC
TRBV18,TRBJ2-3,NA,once,CASSPRRGGNTDTQYF,TGTGCCAGCTCACCAAGGCGGGGAGGTAACACAGATACGCAGTATTTT
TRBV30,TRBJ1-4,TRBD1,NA,CAWKDRGCEKLFF,TGTGCCTGGAAGGACAGGGGTTGCGAAAAACTGTTTTTT
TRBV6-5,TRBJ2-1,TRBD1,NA,CASSPAGTGVNEQFF,TGTGCCAGCAGTCCCGCCGGGACAGGGGTTAATGAGCAGTTCTTC
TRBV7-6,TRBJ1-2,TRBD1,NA,CASSNGQGKDGYTF,TGTGCCAGCAGCAACGGACAGGGGAAGGATGGCTACACCTTC
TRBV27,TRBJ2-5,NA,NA,CASSLYRQGRGGETQYF,TGTGCCAGCAGTTTATACCGGCAGGGGAGAGGAGGAGAGACCCAGTACTTC
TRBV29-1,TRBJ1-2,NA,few,CSVTRGGEPEGYTF,TGCAGCGTTACCCGAGGGGGGGAGCCGGAGGGCTACACCTTC
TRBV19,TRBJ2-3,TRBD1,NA,CASSAQGARGPSSTDTQYF,TGTGCCAGTAGCGCACAGGGGGCGAGGGGTCCGTCTAGCACAGATACGCAGTATTTT
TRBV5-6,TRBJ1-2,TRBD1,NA,CASSDDRARDRYTF,TGTGCCAGCAGCGATGACAGGGCCCGAGACCGCTACACCTTC
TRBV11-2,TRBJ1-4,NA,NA,CASSRGRNEKLFF,TGTGCCAGCAGTCGGGGGAGAAATGAAAAACTGTTTTTT
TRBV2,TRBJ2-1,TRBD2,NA,CASRASGGYNEQFF,TGTGCCAGCAGAGCCAGCGGGGGTTACAATGAGCAGTTCTTC
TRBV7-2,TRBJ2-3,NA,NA,CASSLPRRTASTDTQYF,TGTGCCAGCAGCTTACCCAGAAGGACAGCTAGCACAGATACGCAGTATTTT
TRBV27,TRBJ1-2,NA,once,CASSLFQDSNYGYTF,TGTGCCAGCAGTTTATTCCAGGACTCCAACTATGGCTACACCTTC
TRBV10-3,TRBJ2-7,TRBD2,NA,CAISGTSGGADYEQYF,TGTGCCATCAGCGGGACTAGCGGGGGGGCCGATTACGAGCAGTACTTC
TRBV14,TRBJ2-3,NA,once,CASSPLSRGSSTDTQYF,TGTGCCAGCAGCCCCCTATCCCGGGGGTCTAGCACAGATACGCAGTATTTT
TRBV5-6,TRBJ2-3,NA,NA,CASSSKYRDLEYF,TGTGCCAGCAGCTCGAAATACCGGGACTTAGAGTATTTT
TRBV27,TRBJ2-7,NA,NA,CASSLGRRYEQYF,TGTGCCAGCAGTTTGGGGCGGAGATACGAGCAGTACTTC
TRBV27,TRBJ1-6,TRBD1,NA,CASSLSRQGGDPLHF,TGTGCCAGCAGTTTATCACGACAGGGTGGGGATCCCCTCCACTTT
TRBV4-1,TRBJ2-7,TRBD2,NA,CASSQGTSRGSGGYEQYF,TGCGCCAGCAGCCAAGGAACCTCCAGGGGTAGCGGGGGCTACGAGCAGTACTTC
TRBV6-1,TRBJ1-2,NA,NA,CASSEAGRGKGYTF,TGTGCCAGCAGTGAAGCCGGCCGGGGAAAAGGCTACACCTTC
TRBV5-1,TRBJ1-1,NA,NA,CASSLVEGMNTEAFF,TGCGCCAGCAGCTTGGTCGAGGGAATGAACACTGAAGCTTTCTTT
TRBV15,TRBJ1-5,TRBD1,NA,CATSRDLGAGGPDQPQHF,TGTGCCACCAGCAGAGATCTCGGGGCAGGGGGGCCCGATCAGCCCCAGCATTTT
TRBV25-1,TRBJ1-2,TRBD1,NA,CASNTQGYGYTF,TGTGCCAGCAATACACAGGGGTATGGCTACACCTTC
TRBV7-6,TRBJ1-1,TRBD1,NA,CASSLVPPPKDRGDFKAEAFF,TGTGCCAGCAGCTTAGTGCCCCCCCCAAAGGACAGGGGCGATTTTAAGGCTGAAGCTTTCTTT
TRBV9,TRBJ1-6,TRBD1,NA,CASSATLGQGANSPLHF,TGTGCCAGCAGCGCGACCCTAGGACAGGGGGCAAACTCACCCCTCCACTTT
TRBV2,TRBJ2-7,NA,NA,CAIRGGHRVYEQYF,TGTGCCATCAGAGGAGGGCATCGGGTCTACGAGCAGTACTTC
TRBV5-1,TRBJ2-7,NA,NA,CASSLAVRYEQYF,TGCGCCAGCAGCTTGGCCGTCCGCTACGAGCAGTACTTC
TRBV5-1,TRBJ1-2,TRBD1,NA,CASSPRQGAPRAHGYTF,TGCGCCAGCAGTCCCAGGCAGGGGGCCCCTCGGGCCCATGGCTACACCTTC
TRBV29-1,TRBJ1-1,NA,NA,CSVYRYTEAFF,TGCAGCGTTTACAGATACACTGAAGCTTTCTTT
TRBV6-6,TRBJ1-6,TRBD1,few,CASSYSGTGESPLHF,TGTGCCAGCAGTTACTCAGGGACAGGGGAATCACCCCTCCACTTT
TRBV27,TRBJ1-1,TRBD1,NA,CASSITPGQAFF,TGTGCCAGCAGTATCACACCGGGACAGGCGTTCTTT
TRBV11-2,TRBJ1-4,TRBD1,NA,CASSYHPPDRSNEKLFF,TGTGCCAGCAGTTACCACCCCCCGGACAGGTCTAATGAAAAACTGTTTTTT